Listed below are T cell receptor beta chains from one sample, sequenced in a study of graft-versus-host responses after intestinal transplantation. These receptors have no known antigen. The table came from immunoSEQ multiplex PCR; TCRdb's copy has only in-frame clones and leaves some out. The top ten hold less than 0.1% of the sample, which has over 65,000 clones, 91% seen once. The specimen was unstimulated CD4+ T cells sorted from spleen or lymph node cells, collected before intestinal transplant. The receptors originated from a human donor who received an intestinal transplant. The CDR3 runs from the conserved cysteine through the conserved F or W. D genes are given only for firm matches. Rows may omit the clone size; those that give it use once, few, many or a size class.

J gene: TRBJ1-3; D gene: -; clone size: -; V gene: TRBV11-3; CDR3 DNA: TGTGCCAGCAGCTTAGCGATGAGCTCTGGAAACACCATATATTTT; CDR3 protein: CASSLAMSSGNTIYF
J gene: TRBJ2-1; D gene: TRBD1; clone size: -; V gene: TRBV11-3; CDR3 DNA: TGTGCCAGCAGCCCCATGGCAGGGGGCACCTACAATGAGCAGTTCTTC; CDR3 protein: CASSPMAGGTYNEQFF
J gene: TRBJ1-2; D gene: -; clone size: -; V gene: TRBV6-4; CDR3 DNA: TGTGCCAGCAGCCCCGCTCAGGGGAGACATGGCTACACCTTC; CDR3 protein: CASSPAQGRHGYTF
J gene: TRBJ1-6; D gene: -; clone size: once; V gene: TRBV6-1; CDR3 DNA: TGTGCCAGCAGTGATATCGACAGAACGCGCTCACCCCTCCACTTT; CDR3 protein: CASSDIDRTRSPLHF
J gene: TRBJ1-2; D gene: -; clone size: -; V gene: TRBV6-1; CDR3 DNA: TGTGCCAGCAGTGAAGTTATCGGGGGGTGGAACTATGGCTACACCTTC; CDR3 protein: CASSEVIGGWNYGYTF
J gene: TRBJ2-7; D gene: TRBD2; clone size: -; V gene: TRBV5-6; CDR3 DNA: TGTGCCAGCAGCTGGGGGAGTAGCGGGGGTCCCGGGGAGCAGTACTTC; CDR3 protein: CASSWGSSGGPGEQYF
J gene: TRBJ1-1; D gene: -; clone size: -; V gene: TRBV7-6; CDR3 DNA: TGTGCCAGCAGCTCCGAGGGAGGCACTGAAGCTTTCTTT; CDR3 protein: CASSSEGGTEAFF
J gene: TRBJ1-1; D gene: -; clone size: -; V gene: TRBV29-1; CDR3 DNA: TGCAGCGTTGAAGAAAACTTTAACACTGAAGCTTTCTTT; CDR3 protein: CSVEENFNTEAFF
J gene: TRBJ1-4; D gene: -; clone size: -; V gene: TRBV30; CDR3 DNA: TGTGCCTGGAGTTTCCGGGGGACGGCTTCTAATGAAAAACTGTTTTTT; CDR3 protein: CAWSFRGTASNEKLFF
J gene: TRBJ2-7; D gene: TRBD2; clone size: -; V gene: TRBV2; CDR3 DNA: TGTGCCAGCAGTAATAGCGGGGGGGCGTCCTACGAGCAGTACTTC; CDR3 protein: CASSNSGGASYEQYF